Reported below is one TCR beta chain. Its antigen is currently unknown. Donors were ostensibly healthy at sampling, although undocumented immune exposures were probable. V lost 3 bases to trimming and J lost 4 bases, with 9 bases between them. CDR3 size: 13 residues. The germline CDR1 and CDR2 sequences are ENHRY and SYGVKD. PCR amplification relied on 60 Vbeta primers (plus 13 Jbeta primers). Only in-frame clones appear in the TCRdb table, and some are missing; sequencing was by immunoSEQ multiplex PCR. The table shows some 28,000 clones, with 50% to 75% occurring only once. The sample belongs to a study of cytomegalovirus exposure and HLA in healthy donors. Study-level findings and limits: When analyzed later, a missense DCLRE1C variant was found to be linked to TCR beta V- and J-gene trimming.

The receptor comes from a male donor in good health and CMV-seropositive. The sample consisted of PBMCs. The chain combines TRBV10-3 with TRBJ1-2; D may be TRBD1 (6 bases). CDR3 bases: TGTGCCATCAGTGATCGGGGGGCCTATGGCTACACCTTC. Translating it yields CAISDRGAYGYTF.